This entry features one T cell receptor beta chain sequence. Produced via immunoSEQ multiplex PCR; TCRdb's table is partial and in-frame only. Here the sample spans more than 20,000 clones, around 89% being singletons. The data originate from a study of blood T cell repertoires in COVID-19. This CDR3 has 14 residues. The V gene's germline CDR1 is SGHRS and CDR2 YFSETQ. The V gene end was trimmed by 4 bases and the J gene end by 4 bases; junction bases not matched to a gene: 3. Sequenced input: peripheral blood. The rearrangement uses TRBV5-1 and TRBJ2-7; 12 bases agree with TRBD2. This TCR came from a woman aged 55-70 years with active COVID-19. The CDR3 DNA reads TGCGCCAGCAGCCCCGGGACTAGCGGGTACGAGCAGTACTTC. Translation gives CASSPGTSGYEQYF. Drawing the rest from reference TRBV5-1 and TRBJ2-7, the complete variable domain is KAGVTQTPRYLIKTRGQQVTLSCSPISGHRSVSWYQQTPGQGLQFLFEYFSETQRNKGNFPGRFSGRQFSNSRSEMNVSTLELGDSALYLCASSPGTSGYEQYFGPGTRLTVT.